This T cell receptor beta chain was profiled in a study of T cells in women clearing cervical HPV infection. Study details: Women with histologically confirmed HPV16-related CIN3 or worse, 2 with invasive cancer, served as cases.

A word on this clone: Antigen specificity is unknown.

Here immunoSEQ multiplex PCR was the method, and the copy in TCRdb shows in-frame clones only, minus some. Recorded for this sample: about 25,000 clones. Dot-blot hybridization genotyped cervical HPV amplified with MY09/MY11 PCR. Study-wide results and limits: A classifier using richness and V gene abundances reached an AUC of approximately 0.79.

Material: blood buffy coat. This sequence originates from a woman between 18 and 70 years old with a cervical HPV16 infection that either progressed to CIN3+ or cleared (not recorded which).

The CDR3 DNA, read in part, is TGTGCCAGTACCGGGACATATAGCAATCAGCCG. Its translation: CASTGTYSNQP. The whole CDR3 reads CASTGTYSNQPQYF. V usage is TRBV19 and J usage is TRBJ2-3, with D perhaps TRBD1 (6 bases). From the germline J gene comes the end of the CDR3, since the read stops 3 residues before it. Germline V gene sequence: CDR1 LNHDA, CDR2 SQIVND (reference sequence). This CDR3 contains 14 residues.